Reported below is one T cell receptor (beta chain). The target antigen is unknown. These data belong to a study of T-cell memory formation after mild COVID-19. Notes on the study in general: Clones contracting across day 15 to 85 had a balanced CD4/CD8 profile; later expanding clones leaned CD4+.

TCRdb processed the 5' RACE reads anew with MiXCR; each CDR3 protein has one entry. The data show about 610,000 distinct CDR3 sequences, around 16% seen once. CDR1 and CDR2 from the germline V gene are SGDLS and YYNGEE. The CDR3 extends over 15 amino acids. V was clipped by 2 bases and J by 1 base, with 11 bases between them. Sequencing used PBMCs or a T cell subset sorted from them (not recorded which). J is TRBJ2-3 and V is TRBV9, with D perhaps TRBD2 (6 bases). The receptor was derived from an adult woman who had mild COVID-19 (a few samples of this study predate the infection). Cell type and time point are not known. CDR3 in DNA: TGTGCCAGCAGCGTTGGAGGGCCGGGCACAGATACGCAGTATTTT. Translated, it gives CASSVGGPGTDTQYF.